Shown below are 32 T cell receptor beta chains from a single sample sequenced in a study of blood T cell repertoires in COVID-19. TCRdb's copy holds only in-frame clones and misses some; the assay was immunoSEQ multiplex PCR. The table lists 150,000 to 200,000 clones, just over 90% of them singletons. Sequencing input: peripheral blood. Every receptor here comes from an older woman with COVID-19, enrolled during active disease.

The CDR3 DNA follows: TGTGCCAGCAGTAGAGGACAGTACACTGAAGCTTTCTTT. This codes for CASSRGQYTEAFF. V usage is TRBV7-9 and J usage is TRBJ1-1; D perhaps matches TRBD1 (6 bases). There are 13 residues in the CDR3. The germline CDR1 and CDR2 sequences are SEHNR and FQNEAQ (reference sequence). V lost 6 bases and J lost 3, with 11 bases in between.

Notes on this clone: The junction does not match germline at one end; this may be a read error. The chain employs TRBV30 and TRBJ1-1, with 7 bases that match TRBD1. Germline V lookup: CDR1 GTSNPN, CDR2 SVGIG (reference sequence). The CDR3 is 15 amino acids. CDR3 sequence reads: CASSPLQGMNTEAFF. The CDR3 DNA reads TGTGCCTCGAGTCCCTTACAGGGGATGAACACTGAAGCTTTCTTT.

The rearrangement links TRBV18 to TRBJ1-2, with a tentative D call TRBD1 (6 bases). The CDR3 totals 15 residues. V lost 3 bases and J lost 3, with 14 bases in between. Germline lookup yields CDR1 KGHSH and CDR2 LQKENI. The chain's CDR3 is CASSPNGGADYGYTF. The CDR3 nucleotides are TGTGCCAGCTCACCCAATGGGGGGGCTGACTATGGCTACACCTTC.

The CDR3 DNA is TGTGCCAGCAGGAATACAGGGAGCAATCAGCCCCAGCATTTT. It encodes CASRNTGSNQPQHF. The chain carries TRBV6-5 and TRBJ1-5, with TRBD1 as a possible D gene (6 bases). The V and J ends lost 6 bases and 1 base respectively, with 10 bases between them. Germline V lookup: CDR1 MNHEY, CDR2 SVGAGI. CDR3 length equals 14 residues.

The rearrangement joins TRBV30 to TRBJ1-3; 8 bases line up with TRBD1. Germline CDR1 and CDR2: GTSNPN and SVGIG (reference sequence). The V and J ends lost 3 bases and 4 bases, in that order; junction bases with no gene match: 17. The CDR3 consists of 18 residues. The chain's CDR3 is CAWSPIGQGWALGNTIYF. The CDR3 region has the DNA TGTGCCTGGAGCCCCATCGGACAGGGATGGGCCCTCGGAAACACCATATATTTT.

This chain uses TRBV19 with TRBJ1-1, with a weak D call TRBD1 (6 bases). CDR3 size: 16 residues. Germline CDR1 is LNHDA and CDR2 is SQIVND (reference sequence). V was shortened by 2 bases and J by 1 base, with 14 bases between the two germline ends. CDR3 sequence reads: CASSILAGAGNTEAFF. DNA for the CDR3: TGTGCCAGTAGTATATTGGCAGGGGCGGGGAACACTGAAGCTTTCTTT.

The chain links TRBV7-9 to TRBJ1-6, with D unclear. The CDR3 is 15 residues long. Per the germline V gene, CDR1 is SEHNR and CDR2 is FQNEAQ (reference sequence). V lost 5 bases and J 6 bases, leaving 14 bases between the germline ends. CDR3 bases: TGTGCCAGCAGCGGGCTTGCGGGGTCTAATTCACCCCTCCACTTT. Encoded protein: CASSGLAGSNSPLHF.

The chain joins TRBV7-9 to TRBJ2-7; 9 nucleotides align to TRBD1. V lost 2 bases and J lost 2; bases outside the gene matches: 4. CDR1 and CDR2 from the germline V gene are SEHNR and FQNEAQ (reference sequence). This CDR3 contains 15 residues. The DNA for the CDR3 is TGTGCCAGCAGCTTAATACAGGGGGCCGCCTACGAGCAGTACTTC. Its protein is CASSLIQGAAYEQYF.

Written as DNA, the CDR3 is TGTGCCAGCAGTTACTACGGGGAGAACGAGCAGTACTTC. This codes for CASSYYGENEQYF. The chain uses TRBV6-6 and TRBJ2-7, with a possible D match to TRBD2 (5 bases). Trimming removed 1 base from V and 5 bases from J, with 9 bases in between. The CDR3 sequence is 13 residues long. Germline CDR1 is MNHNY and CDR2 is SVGAGI (reference sequence).

Only a few counts were recorded for this clone. The V call is TRBV4-3, the J call TRBJ2-3; no firm D call. The CDR3 extends over 15 amino acids. The germline V gene has CDR1 LGHNA and CDR2 YSLEER. The germline V and J ends were trimmed by 1 base and 0 bases, with 8 bases remaining between them. CDR3 nucleotide sequence: TGCGCCAGCAGCCAAGTTTTTACTAGCACAGATACGCAGTATTTT. Its translation: CASSQVFTSTDTQYF.

The chain uses TRBV18 and TRBJ1-5; 7 bases line up with TRBD1. The CDR3 extends over 16 amino acids. Germline CDR1 is KGHSH and CDR2 is LQKENI. V was pared by 4 bases and J by 0 bases, with 6 bases of the junction left unmatched. The chain's CDR3 is CASSLGTVDSNQPQHF. The CDR3 nucleotides read TGTGCCAGCTCACTCGGGACAGTTGATAGCAATCAGCCCCAGCATTTT.

The chain recombines TRBV3-1 (or the pseudogene TRBV3-2) with TRBJ2-1; the D is unclear. The V end was cut by 1 base, the J end by 9 bases, with 7 bases between. The CDR3 spans 12 residues. Per germline, CDR1 LGHDT and CDR2 YNNKEL (reference sequence). This CDR3 is CASSQVPFEQFF. CDR3 nucleotide sequence: TGTGCCAGCAGCCAAGTTCCCTTTGAGCAGTTCTTC.

V is TRBV15 and J is TRBJ2-7; TRBD1 aligns across 9 bases. V lost 3 bases to trimming and J lost 5 bases; unmatched junction nucleotides: 8. There are 15 residues in the CDR3. From germline, CDR1 is LNHNV and CDR2 YYDKDF (reference sequence). CDR3 sequence reads: CATSRGGTGKNEQYF. CDR3 coding DNA: TGTGCCACCAGCAGGGGGGGGACAGGGAAAAACGAGCAGTACTTC.

The rearrangement uses TRBV10-3 and TRBJ1-2; D is ambiguous. CDR1 ENHRY and CDR2 SYGVKD come from the germline V gene. V was shortened by 3 bases and J by 5 bases, with 7 bases between the two germline ends. The CDR3 spans 12 residues. The CDR3 region has the DNA TGTGCCATCAGTGAAACAAGTTATGGCTACACCTTC. This sequence encodes CAISETSYGYTF.

This chain joins TRBV5-8 and TRBJ1-3; 11 bases line up with TRBD1. The germline V gene has CDR1 SGHTS and CDR2 YDEGEE. The CDR3 has 17 amino acids. With 0 bases clipped from V and 3 bases from J, the junction kept 5 bases outside the gene matches. The CDR3 protein is CASSLDGGTGGGNTIYF. CDR3 sequence (DNA): TGTGCCAGCAGCTTGGATGGCGGGACAGGGGGTGGAAACACCATATATTTT.

This chain's CDR3 is CASSLASLNTEAFF. In nucleotides, the CDR3 is TGTGCCAGCAGCTTAGCGTCGTTGAACACTGAAGCTTTCTTT. The chain links TRBV7-2 to TRBJ1-1; D uncertain. V was pared by 0 bases and J by 0 bases, with 5 bases between. The CDR3 consists of 14 residues. Germline V lookup: CDR1 SGHTA, CDR2 FQGNSA.

This clone was detected a few times. The V and J genes are TRBV10-3 and TRBJ1-2; D perhaps matches TRBD1 (6 bases). The germline V and J ends were trimmed by 6 bases and 7 bases, with 21 bases remaining between them. The CDR3 has 15 residues. The germline V gene has CDR1 ENHRY and CDR2 SYGVKD. CDR3: CAISPGPGEKGGYTF. In nucleotides, the CDR3 is TGTGCCATCAGCCCAGGGCCAGGGGAGAAGGGTGGCTACACCTTC.

The chain joins TRBV4-2 to TRBJ2-5; TRBD1 matches 9 bases. After removal of 3 bases from V and 4 bases from J, the junction contained 6 bases not matched to a gene. The CDR3 runs to 15 residues. Germline V gives CDR1 LGHNA, CDR2 YNFKEQ. CDR3 nucleotides: TGTGCCAGCAGCCAGCCGGGACAGGGTGTAGAGACCCAGTACTTC. Amino acid sequence: CASSQPGQGVETQYF.

This sequence joins TRBV7-2 and TRBJ1-2, with 9 bases matching TRBD1. J was trimmed by 9 bases and V by 1 base; bases with no gene match: 6. This CDR3 has 14 residues. CDR1 and CDR2 from the germline V gene are SGHTA and FQGNSA. For the CDR3, the DNA is TGTGCCAGCAGCTTAGGGACAGGGGAGAGAAGCTACACCTTC. It codes for CASSLGTGERSYTF.

The V and J genes are TRBV19 and TRBJ2-2; the match to TRBD1 covers 10 bases. Germline values: CDR1 LNHDA, CDR2 SQIVND (reference sequence). V shed 7 bases and J 4 bases; nucleotides not matched to a gene: 12. This CDR3 region has 17 residues. This chain's CDR3 is CASMDRGYSKLTGELFF. For the CDR3, the DNA is TGTGCCAGTATGGACAGGGGGTATTCCAAACTCACCGGGGAGCTGTTTTTT.

The chain uses TRBV27 and TRBJ2-7; 16 bases line up with TRBD2. This CDR3 has 18 amino acids. The V gene end was trimmed by 7 bases and the J gene end by 0 bases; junction bases not matched to a gene: 9. In germline, CDR1 is MNHEY, CDR2 SMNVEV (reference sequence). CDR3 region: CASTLRGLAGGSSYEQYF. For the CDR3, the DNA is TGTGCCAGCACCCTACGGGGACTAGCGGGGGGGAGCTCCTACGAGCAGTACTTC.

In the case of this clone: Other DNA sequences in this specimen translate into the identical CDR3. The gene calls are TRBV19 and TRBJ1-1, with D perhaps matching TRBD1 (6 bases). CDR1 is LNHDA, CDR2 SQIVND, per germline (reference sequence). The ends were cut back, 8 bases at V and 0 bases at J, with 10 bases in the middle. The length of the CDR3 is 13 residues. CDR3: CASSDRLNTEAFF. The CDR3 region has the DNA TGTGCCAGTTCGGACAGATTGAACACTGAAGCTTTCTTT.

The chain carries TRBV5-1 and TRBJ1-1; tentative D call: TRBD1 (6 bases). Germline CDR1 SGHRS, CDR2 YFSETQ. This CDR3 spans 15 amino acids. Between the trimmed V and J ends, which lost 0 bases and 4 bases, there was a span of 13 bases. CDR3 loop: CASSLAQGGGTEAFF. In nucleotides, the CDR3 is TGCGCCAGCAGCTTGGCACAGGGAGGGGGCACTGAAGCTTTCTTT.

The chain employs TRBV28 and TRBJ1-4; no firm D call. The CDR3 totals 17 residues. Germline-derived CDR1 and CDR2 are MDHEN and SYDVKM. With 6 bases removed from V and 5 bases from J, the gap between germline ends came to 22 bases. The CDR3 DNA sequence: TGTGCCAGCAGAATCCAGTCGTCCCAGCGCCCCAATGAAAAACTGTTTTTT. It is translated as CASRIQSSQRPNEKLFF.

The rearrangement joins TRBV19 to TRBJ1-1, with D maybe TRBD1 (6 bases). V dropped 3 bases and J dropped 2 bases, with 13 bases sitting between them. The CDR3 consists of 15 residues. Germline CDR1 and CDR2: LNHDA and SQIVND (reference sequence). The CDR3: CASSITGQRNTEAFF. CDR3 DNA sequence: TGTGCCAGTAGTATTACTGGACAGAGAAACACTGAAGCTTTCTTT.

The chain recombines TRBV10-1 with TRBJ1-5; no firm D call. V lost 2 bases and J lost 1, with 15 bases in between. Germline loops: CDR1 WNHNN, CDR2 SYGVQD (reference sequence). The CDR3 has 17 residues. CDR3 sequence reads: CASSERQDFESNQPQHF. The CDR3 nucleotides read TGCGCCAGCAGTGAGCGGCAGGATTTCGAAAGCAATCAGCCCCAGCATTTT.

This chain joins TRBV3-1 (or the pseudogene TRBV3-2) and TRBJ2-7; 7 bases match TRBD1. The CDR3 length is 16 residues. Per germline, CDR1 LGHDT and CDR2 YNNKEL (reference sequence). The V segment lost 4 bases and the J segment 4 bases; nucleotides outside the gene matches: 13. CDR3 protein: CASSLGPGTAFYEQYF. CDR3 coding DNA: TGTGCCAGCAGCCTTGGTCCCGGGACAGCTTTTTACGAGCAGTACTTC.

V gene TRBV5-1 combines with J gene TRBJ1-6, with TRBD1 matching 9 bases. This CDR3 region has 16 residues. From germline, CDR1 is SGHRS and CDR2 YFSETQ. The trim removed 7 bases at V and 7 bases at J, leaving 12 bases unmatched. The CDR3 nucleotides read TGCGCCAGCCGGGACAGGGCCTATGCGGTCAATTCACCCCTCCACTTT. As protein: CASRDRAYAVNSPLHF.

This chain uses TRBV6-6 with TRBJ1-4; D unresolved. Looked up from germline, CDR1 is MNHNY and CDR2 is SVGAGI (reference sequence). V was cut by 4 bases and J by 8 bases, with 20 bases left in between. This CDR3 comprises 16 residues. The CDR3: CASSSLQPGAGEKLFF. In nucleotides, the CDR3 is TGTGCCAGCAGTTCCTTACAACCGGGAGCGGGAGAAAAACTGTTTTTT.

This chain uses TRBV15 with TRBJ1-1, with D tentatively TRBD1 (6 bases). Trimming cost V 3 bases and J 7 bases, with 18 bases left between them. Germline CDR1 reads LNHNV; CDR2 reads YYDKDF (reference sequence). The CDR3 covers 15 residues. The CDR3 nucleotides read TGTGCCACCAGCAGGTCTATCGGACAGACCCATGAAGCTTTCTTT. This translates into CATSRSIGQTHEAFF.

The chain employs TRBV11-3 and TRBJ1-6; D is perhaps TRBD1 (6 bases). Germline CDR1 is SGHNT and CDR2 is YENEEA. The CDR3 loop spans 13 amino acids. V was pared by 5 bases and J by 7 bases, with 9 bases between. In DNA, the CDR3 is TGTGCCAGCAGCCCGGACAGAAATTCACCCCTCCACTTT. This codes for CASSPDRNSPLHF.

This clone was seen only once. V usage is TRBV4-3 and J usage is TRBJ1-1; unclear D gene. Germline V gene sequence: CDR1 LGHNA, CDR2 YSLEER. Trimming removed 0 bases from V and 7 bases from J, with 18 bases in between. The CDR3 extends over 16 amino acids. The CDR3 nucleotides read TGCGCCAGCAGCCAAGATGTCGCGGGAATTAAGGGTGAAGCTTTCTTT. Its translation is CASSQDVAGIKGEAFF.